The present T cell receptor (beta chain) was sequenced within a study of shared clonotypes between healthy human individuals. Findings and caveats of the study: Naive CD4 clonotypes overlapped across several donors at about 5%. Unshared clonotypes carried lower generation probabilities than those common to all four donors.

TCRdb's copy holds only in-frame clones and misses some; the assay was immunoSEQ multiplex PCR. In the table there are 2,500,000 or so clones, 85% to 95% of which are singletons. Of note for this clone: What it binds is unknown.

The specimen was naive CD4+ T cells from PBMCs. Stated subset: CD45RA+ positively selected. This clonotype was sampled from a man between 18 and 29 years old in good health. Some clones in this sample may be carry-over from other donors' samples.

CDR3 DNA: TGTGCCAGCAGCCCATGGCGGGGAGCCACCGGGGAGCTGTTTTTT. Translated: CASSPWRGATGELFF. The chain joins TRBV11-2 to TRBJ2-2; tentative D call: TRBD2 (6 bases). Germline V CDR1 and CDR2: SGHAT, FQNNGV. V lost 5 bases to trimming and J lost 4 bases, with 14 bases between them. The CDR3 is made up of 15 amino acids.